A selection of T cell receptor beta chains follows, all from one sample in a study of early T cells in non-severe SARS-CoV-2 infection. Via MiXCR, TCRdb re-called the 5' RACE reads, giving one row per CDR3 protein. The sample lists 45,000 to 75,000 distinct CDR3 sequences; roughly 12% were seen once. The source material was whole blood. These receptors originate from an adult who was a healthcare worker with PCR-confirmed SARS-CoV-2 infection or an uninfected control (not recorded which). CDR3s include the opening cysteine and the closing phenylalanine or tryptophan. The D gene is left open where the match is weak. Not every row has a clone size; where given, it reads once, few, many or a size class.

V: TRBV7-9
size: few
J: TRBJ2-7
D: -
DNA: TGTGCCAGCAGCTTCCCCGGTTGGTCGGGCGAGCAGTACTTC
CDR3: CASSFPGWSGEQYF

V: TRBV10-1
size: few
J: TRBJ2-1
D: -
DNA: TGCGCCAGCAGTAAGGGGGGCCTTTCCTACAATGAGCAGTTCTTC
CDR3: CASSKGGLSYNEQFF

V: TRBV2
size: few
J: TRBJ2-4
D: TRBD1
DNA: TGTGCCAGCAGTCCCCAGGGACAGGTCAACTTC
CDR3: CASSPQGQVNF

V: TRBV4-1
size: few
J: TRBJ2-1
D: TRBD2
DNA: TGCGCCAGCAGCCAAGCAAGCGGGATCCCCTACAATGAGCAGTTCTTC
CDR3: CASSQASGIPYNEQFF

V: TRBV20-1
size: many
J: TRBJ2-4
D: -
DNA: TGCAGTGCTAGAGATAACAGGGACAAAAACATTCAGTACTTC
CDR3: CSARDNRDKNIQYF

V: TRBV20-1
size: many
J: TRBJ1-1
D: TRBD1
DNA: TGCAGTCCAAACCGGGACAGGGGACAGAACACTGAAGCTTTCTTT
CDR3: CSPNRDRGQNTEAFF

V: TRBV6-2/TRBV6-3
size: few
J: TRBJ2-1
D: -
DNA: TGTGCCAGCAGCCCGACCAGGTTGGAGCAGTTCTTC
CDR3: CASSPTRLEQFF

V: TRBV12-3/TRBV12-4
size: few
J: TRBJ1-1
D: -
DNA: TGTGCCAGCAGTTGGGGCAACACTGAAGCTTTCTTT
CDR3: CASSWGNTEAFF

V: TRBV20-1
size: -
J: TRBJ2-2
D: -
DNA: TGCAGTGCTCAAGTGGATTTGTACACCGGGGAGCTGTTTTTT
CDR3: CSAQVDLYTGELFF

V: TRBV6-1
size: many
J: TRBJ1-6
D: TRBD1
DNA: TGTGCCAGCAGTGAGCAGGGCAGGGGGCGGTCACCCCTCCACTTT
CDR3: CASSEQGRGRSPLHF

V: TRBV2
size: few
J: TRBJ2-2
D: -
DNA: TGTGCCAGCAGTGAGCCCGGGGAGCTGTTTTTT
CDR3: CASSEPGELFF

V: TRBV12-3/TRBV12-4
size: many
J: TRBJ1-2
D: -
DNA: TGTGCCAGCAGTTTCCGGCGGCTGGGCTACACCTTC
CDR3: CASSFRRLGYTF

V: TRBV5-6
size: many
J: TRBJ1-2
D: -
DNA: TGTGCCAGCAGCCGAAGTACAGAGTCATCTAACTATGGCTACACCTTC
CDR3: CASSRSTESSNYGYTF

V: TRBV3-1
size: -
J: TRBJ2-1
D: -
DNA: TGTGCCAGCAGCCAAGATCGTGTTGCCTACAATGAGCAGTTCTTC
CDR3: CASSQDRVAYNEQFF

V: TRBV6-1
size: few
J: TRBJ2-7
D: -
DNA: TGTGCCAGCAGTGAAGTTCTTAGGGGACGATACGCCGAGCAGTACTTC
CDR3: CASSEVLRGRYAEQYF

V: TRBV5-4
size: many
J: TRBJ2-7
D: TRBD1
DNA: TGTGCCAGCAGCCCCGGGACAGGGTATCTCTACGAGCAGTACTTC
CDR3: CASSPGTGYLYEQYF

V: TRBV7-9
size: many
J: TRBJ2-1
D: -
DNA: TGTGCCAGCAGATATCAGGGAAATGAGCAGTTCTTC
CDR3: CASRYQGNEQFF

V: TRBV6-5
size: few
J: TRBJ1-2
D: -
DNA: TGTGCCAGCAGTTATCTCATGAACTATGGCTACACCTTC
CDR3: CASSYLMNYGYTF

V: TRBV27
size: few
J: TRBJ1-6
D: -
DNA: TGTGCCAGCAGTCCCCTCCGGGGTAGCTCACCCCTCCACTTT
CDR3: CASSPLRGSSPLHF

V: TRBV12-3/TRBV12-4
size: few
J: TRBJ2-2
D: TRBD2
DNA: TGTGCCAGCAGTTTGGCTAGCGGGACCGGGGAGCTGTTTTTT
CDR3: CASSLASGTGELFF

V: TRBV10-1
size: few
J: TRBJ2-2
D: -
DNA: TGCGCCAGCAGTGCCCGGGGTACTGGAACCGGGGAGCTGTTTTTT
CDR3: CASSARGTGTGELFF

V: TRBV5-1
size: -
J: TRBJ2-3
D: TRBD1
DNA: TGCGCCAGCAGCATGGGACAGGGGGATACGCAGTATTTT
CDR3: CASSMGQGDTQYF

V: TRBV20-1
size: many
J: TRBJ2-1
D: TRBD2
DNA: TGCAGCGGAGGGTCCACTAGCGGGAGTACCTACAATGAGCAGTTCTTC
CDR3: CSGGSTSGSTYNEQFF

V: TRBV3-1
size: many
J: TRBJ2-7
D: -
DNA: TGTGCCAGCAGTGTAAAGGGGATCTCCTACGAGCAGTACTTC
CDR3: CASSVKGISYEQYF

V: TRBV7-2
size: few
J: TRBJ2-3
D: TRBD1
DNA: TGTGCCAGCAGCCCCGGGACAGGGAGCACAGATACGCAGTATTTT
CDR3: CASSPGTGSTDTQYF

V: TRBV5-6
size: -
J: TRBJ2-3
D: -
DNA: TGTGCCAGCAGCTTGGGTCGGAGGGGTACAGATACGCAGTATTTT
CDR3: CASSLGRRGTDTQYF

V: TRBV24-1
size: -
J: TRBJ2-1
D: TRBD2
DNA: TGTGCCACCAGTGATAGATACCGACTAGCGGGAATTGAGCAGTTCTTC
CDR3: CATSDRYRLAGIEQFF

V: TRBV11-2
size: -
J: TRBJ2-7
D: -
DNA: TGTGCCAGCAGCTTAGAGGGGGACCCCCCCTACGAGCAGTACTTC
CDR3: CASSLEGDPPYEQYF

V: TRBV6-5
size: many
J: TRBJ1-1
D: TRBD1
DNA: TGTGCCAGCAGCGAAACGACAGGGGAGAACACTGAAGCTTTCTTT
CDR3: CASSETTGENTEAFF

V: TRBV18
size: -
J: TRBJ2-3
D: TRBD2
DNA: TGTGCCAGCTCACCTGGAGCGGGGGCAGATACGCAGTATTTT
CDR3: CASSPGAGADTQYF

V: TRBV7-2
size: -
J: TRBJ2-3
D: -
DNA: TGTGCCAGCAGCCCCAGAGCAGGGATGGATACGCAGTATTTT
CDR3: CASSPRAGMDTQYF

V: TRBV20-1
size: -
J: TRBJ2-7
D: -
DNA: TGCAGTGCTAGTAACAGTCTCTCCTACGAGCAGTACTTC
CDR3: CSASNSLSYEQYF

V: TRBV20-1
size: many
J: TRBJ2-1
D: -
DNA: TGCAGTGCTAGAGAGGGCTGGGAGTCGGCCTACAATGAGCAGTTCTTC
CDR3: CSAREGWESAYNEQFF

V: TRBV5-1
size: few
J: TRBJ2-3
D: -
DNA: TGCGCCAGCAGCACGGCAGAAACAGATACGCAGTATTTT
CDR3: CASSTAETDTQYF

V: TRBV5-1
size: few
J: TRBJ1-1
D: -
DNA: TGCGCCAGCAGCTTGGCCCCAGGGGTGAACACTGAAGCTTTCTTT
CDR3: CASSLAPGVNTEAFF

V: TRBV29-1
size: many
J: TRBJ1-3
D: TRBD1
DNA: TGCAGCGTGGATACAGGGGGATCAAACACCATATATTTT
CDR3: CSVDTGGSNTIYF

V: TRBV9
size: many
J: TRBJ1-4
D: TRBD1
DNA: TGTGCCAGCAGGTTTCAGGGGGCCGGGAATGAAAAACTGTTTTTT
CDR3: CASRFQGAGNEKLFF

V: TRBV3-1
size: -
J: TRBJ2-1
D: TRBD1
DNA: TGTGCCAGCAGCCACAGGGGGCATGAGCAGTTCTTC
CDR3: CASSHRGHEQFF

V: TRBV7-2
size: few
J: TRBJ1-1
D: -
DNA: TGTGCCAGCAGCTCGTCTCCCCCCGGGGGAGGCACTGAAGCTTTCTTT
CDR3: CASSSSPPGGGTEAFF

V: TRBV11-2
size: many
J: TRBJ1-6
D: TRBD1
DNA: TGTGCCAGCAGCTGGGGGACAGGCATGAATTCACCCCTCCACTTT
CDR3: CASSWGTGMNSPLHF

V: TRBV2
size: -
J: TRBJ2-4
D: -
DNA: TGTGCCAGCAGTGACTTTACAGGGAGGGATTTAGAAAACATTCAGTACTTC
CDR3: CASSDFTGRDLENIQYF

V: TRBV6-5
size: many
J: TRBJ1-1
D: TRBD1
DNA: TGTGCCAGCAGGGCCGGGACAGCGAACACTGAAGCTTTCTTT
CDR3: CASRAGTANTEAFF

V: TRBV13
size: few
J: TRBJ1-6
D: TRBD1
DNA: TGTGCCAGCAGCTCCCTGACAGGGGGAGATGCCTATAATTCACCCCTCCACTTT
CDR3: CASSSLTGGDAYNSPLHF

V: TRBV5-8
size: many
J: TRBJ2-2
D: -
DNA: TGTGCCAGCAGCTGGGGGGACGGGGAGCTGTTTTTT
CDR3: CASSWGDGELFF

V: TRBV3-1
size: -
J: TRBJ1-5
D: -
DNA: TGTGCCAGCAGCCAAAGGGAAGGGCTCAATCAGCCCCAGCATTTT
CDR3: CASSQREGLNQPQHF

V: TRBV29-1
size: -
J: TRBJ1-1
D: -
DNA: TGCAGCGCCCGGAGGGCGGCGGACACTGAAGCTTTCTTT
CDR3: CSARRAADTEAFF

V: TRBV7-9
size: few
J: TRBJ2-4
D: TRBD1
DNA: TGTGCCAGCAGGCCCGGGACAGGGGGGAGCATTCAGTACTTC
CDR3: CASRPGTGGSIQYF

V: TRBV10-1
size: many
J: TRBJ1-1
D: -
DNA: TGCGCCAGCAGTGACTCTACAATAGGAGTTGAAGCTTTCTTT
CDR3: CASSDSTIGVEAFF

V: TRBV27
size: -
J: TRBJ1-3
D: -
DNA: TGTGCCAGACCACCGGTGGGGGTCGGAAACACCATATATTTT
CDR3: CARPPVGVGNTIYF

V: TRBV5-1
size: few
J: TRBJ2-7
D: -
DNA: TGCGCCAGCAGCTTGGGGGTTGGTCAGACCTACGAGCAGTACTTC
CDR3: CASSLGVGQTYEQYF

V: TRBV29-1
size: -
J: TRBJ1-1
D: -
DNA: TGCAGCGTGCACAGGTCGAAGGGCGAAGCTTTCTTT
CDR3: CSVHRSKGEAFF

V: TRBV10-2
size: many
J: TRBJ1-2
D: TRBD1
DNA: TGCGCCAGCAGTCCAGGGGCAGGGGGATTCTATGGCTACACCTTC
CDR3: CASSPGAGGFYGYTF

V: TRBV7-9
size: few
J: TRBJ2-7
D: -
DNA: TGTGCCAGCACCCCAGGGTACAGCGACTACGAGCAGTACTTC
CDR3: CASTPGYSDYEQYF

V: TRBV6-2/TRBV6-3
size: -
J: TRBJ1-2
D: -
DNA: TGTGCCAGCAGTTCCAGCGTCGGAGACTATGGCTACACCTTC
CDR3: CASSSSVGDYGYTF

V: TRBV6-1
size: -
J: TRBJ2-3
D: -
DNA: TGTGCCAGCAGTGACAGGGGAAGCACAGATACGCAGTATTTT
CDR3: CASSDRGSTDTQYF

V: TRBV2
size: -
J: TRBJ2-3
D: TRBD1
DNA: TGTGCCAGCAGAGGGGGACAGGGGATTGCAGATACGCAGTATTTT
CDR3: CASRGGQGIADTQYF

V: TRBV6-5
size: -
J: TRBJ2-1
D: -
DNA: TGTGCCAGCAGTTCCTCCCTTGTAGTGAATGAGCAGTTCTTC
CDR3: CASSSSLVVNEQFF

V: TRBV12-3/TRBV12-4
size: medium-sized
J: TRBJ2-1
D: -
DNA: TGTGCCAGCAGTCCACCCCCACTACTAGTTATCCGGAACAATGAGCAGTTCTTC
CDR3: CASSPPPLLVIRNNEQFF

V: TRBV5-1
size: -
J: TRBJ2-1
D: -
DNA: TGCGCCAGCAGCTTGTATAGCTCCTACAATGAGCAGTTCTTC
CDR3: CASSLYSSYNEQFF

V: TRBV18
size: -
J: TRBJ2-1
D: -
DNA: TGTGCCAGCTCACACAGAGGGGAGCAGTTCTTC
CDR3: CASSHRGEQFF